The rows below give T cell receptor beta chains drawn from one sample of a study of shared clonotypes between healthy human individuals. Assay used: immunoSEQ multiplex PCR; TCRdb lists only in-frame clones, some missing. Of approximately 650,000 clones in the sample, around 95% are singletons; the top ten hold 0.11%. Sequencing input: naive CD8+ T cells sorted from blood. The receptors shown here come from a woman in her 30s in good health. The CDR3 runs from the conserved cysteine through the conserved F or W. A D gene is named only where the DNA matches it firmly. Clone size is not always given. Where it is, it says once, few, many or a class for expanded clones.

D gene	clone size	V gene	J gene	CDR3 protein	CDR3 DNA
TRBD2	-	TRBV7-9	TRBJ2-3	CASSLTSSGRGDTQYF	TGTGCCAGCAGCTTAACCTCTAGCGGGAGGGGGGATACGCAGTATTTT
TRBD2	-	TRBV7-8	TRBJ2-1	CASSHRDYHNEQFF	TGTGCCAGCAGCCACCGGGACTACCACAATGAGCAGTTCTTC
TRBD2	-	TRBV11-2	TRBJ2-2	CASSFGREGPGELFF	TGTGCCAGCAGCTTTGGGCGGGAGGGCCCCGGGGAGCTGTTTTTT
-	-	TRBV5-1	TRBJ2-7	CASSGDRAASYEQYF	TGCGCCAGCAGCGGCGATCGGGCGGCTTCCTACGAGCAGTACTTC
-	-	TRBV11-1	TRBJ2-7	CASSLGGPVYEEQYF	TGTGCCAGCAGCTTAGGGGGACCTGTCTACGAAGAGCAGTACTTC
-	-	TRBV7-9	TRBJ2-7	CASSLGRYEQYF	TGTGCCAGCAGCTTGGGGCGATACGAGCAGTACTTC
-	-	TRBV14	TRBJ2-7	CASSQDRVLFSYEQYF	TGTGCCAGCAGCCAAGATCGTGTACTATTCTCCTACGAGCAGTACTTC
-	-	TRBV19	TRBJ2-7	CASSMIVGLQYEQYF	TGTGCCAGTAGTATGATTGTTGGCTTACAGTACGAGCAGTACTTC
TRBD1	-	TRBV14	TRBJ2-7	CASSRRQGRWYF	TGTGCCAGCAGCAGACGACAGGGGCGGTGGTACTTC
-	-	TRBV7-6	TRBJ2-7	CASSRAGRYEQYF	TGTGCCAGCTCTCGGGCCGGACGGTACGAGCAGTACTTC
-	-	TRBV2	TRBJ1-1	CASSEIGPGTEAFF	TGTGCCAGCAGTGAAATCGGACCGGGCACTGAAGCTTTCTTT
-	-	TRBV6-5	TRBJ2-7	CASSSRRGEQYF	TGTGCCAGCAGTTCCCGGCGAGGCGAGCAGTACTTC
-	-	TRBV15	TRBJ2-2	CATSRDKGLTGELFF	TGTGCCACCAGCAGAGATAAGGGCCTCACCGGGGAGCTGTTTTTT
-	-	TRBV6-1	TRBJ2-7	CASSLSSYEQYF	TGTGCCAGCAGTTTAAGCTCCTACGAGCAGTACTTC
TRBD2	-	TRBV28	TRBJ2-1	CASRGGAGSSYNEQFF	TGTGCCAGCAGGGGGGGAGCGGGAAGCTCCTACAATGAGCAGTTCTTC
TRBD1	-	TRBV27	TRBJ1-1	CASKTGVNTEAFF	TGTGCCAGCAAAACAGGGGTGAACACTGAAGCTTTCTTT
-	-	TRBV13	TRBJ1-1	CASSLGEVQTEAFF	TGTGCCAGCAGCTTAGGGGAAGTCCAGACTGAAGCTTTCTTT
-	once	TRBV27	TRBJ2-1	CASRETWDNSYNEQFF	TGTGCCAGCAGGGAAACGTGGGACAACTCCTACAATGAGCAGTTCTTC
-	-	TRBV5-1	TRBJ2-7	CASSLVGRGDEQYF	TGCGCCAGCAGCTTGGTGGGCAGGGGTGACGAGCAGTACTTC
TRBD2	once	TRBV14	TRBJ2-3	CASGASGSADTQYF	TGTGCCAGCGGGGCTAGCGGGAGTGCAGATACGCAGTATTTT
TRBD1	-	TRBV4-1	TRBJ1-1	CASSPGQGENTEAFF	TGCGCCAGCAGCCCGGGACAGGGAGAGAACACTGAAGCTTTCTTT
-	-	TRBV27	TRBJ1-5	CASRETVNQPQHF	TGTGCCAGCCGAGAGACAGTGAATCAGCCCCAGCATTTT
TRBD2	-	TRBV27	TRBJ2-5	CASSTDLAGASEQYF	TGTGCCAGCAGTACCGACTTAGCGGGAGCGAGTGAGCAGTACTTC
TRBD1	-	TRBV6-5	TRBJ1-1	CASSKGQGSTEAFF	TGTGCCAGCAGTAAAGGACAGGGGAGCACTGAAGCTTTCTTT
-	-	TRBV14	TRBJ2-7	CASSHEGFSYEQYF	TGTGCCAGCAGCCATGAGGGATTCTCCTACGAGCAGTACTTC
TRBD1	-	TRBV27	TRBJ2-5	CASSHFLDQGGAKTQYF	TGTGCCAGCAGCCACTTTCTCGACCAAGGGGGCGCGAAGACCCAGTACTTC
TRBD1	-	TRBV19	TRBJ1-2	CASRAGTGAYGYTF	TGTGCCAGTAGGGCCGGGACAGGGGCCTATGGCTACACCTTC
TRBD2	once	TRBV28	TRBJ2-7	CASSYPLAGGYEQYF	TGTGCCAGCAGTTATCCCCTAGCGGGTGGCTACGAGCAGTACTTC
-	-	TRBV30	TRBJ2-7	CAWSEIFEQYF	TGTGCCTGGAGTGAGATCTTCGAGCAGTACTTC